This passage covers 9 T cell receptor beta chains from one sample sequenced in a study of cytomegalovirus exposure and HLA in healthy donors. PCR involved 60 Vbeta and 13 Jbeta primers. The data were produced by immunoSEQ multiplex PCR, yet TCRdb's version contains in-frame clones alone and is incomplete. The sample holds 200,000 to 250,000 clones; roughly 78% are singletons and the top ten take around 0.44%. Sequencing used PBMCs. The receptors shown here come from a boy aged 10-17 years in good health and CMV-seronegative.

The rearrangement links TRBV27 to TRBJ2-1, with 9 bases identical to TRBD2. This CDR3 spans 16 amino acids. V lost 3 bases and J lost 4; bases outside the gene matches: 7. Germline-derived CDR1 and CDR2 are MNHEY and SMNVEV (reference sequence). The CDR3 region has the DNA TGTGCCAGCAGTTTCAGCGGGAGGCCCCCTTACAATGAGCAGTTCTTC. This sequence encodes CASSFSGRPPYNEQFF.

The chain joins TRBV6-1 to TRBJ2-3, with 8 bases lining up with TRBD1. V lost 2 bases and J lost 5; bases outside the gene matches: 12. From germline, CDR1 is MNHNS and CDR2 SASEGT. The CDR3 length is 17 residues. CDR3 nucleotide sequence: TGTGCCAGCAGTGAAAACCCACAGGGGGACACCATAGATACGCAGTATTTT. Protein product: CASSENPQGDTIDTQYF.

The V and J genes are TRBV2 and TRBJ2-7, with 8 bases fitting TRBD1. Germline V CDR1 and CDR2: SNHLY, FYNNEI. This CDR3 has 13 amino acids. The ends lost 2 bases at V and 5 bases at J; junction bases unmatched: 2. CDR3 DNA: TGTGCCAGCAGTGAACAGGGGGCCCACGAGCAGTACTTC. This encodes CASSEQGAHEQYF. The variable domain in full, with the rest retrieved from reference TRBV2 and TRBJ2-7, is EPEVTQTPSHQVTQMGQEVILRCVPISNHLYFYWYRQILGQKVEFLVSFYNNEISEKSEIFDDQFSVERPDGSNFTLKIRSTKLEDSAMYFCASSEQGAHEQYFGPGTRLTVT.

The chain joins TRBV29-1 to TRBJ1-1; 7 bases align to TRBD1. CDR1 and CDR2 from the germline V gene are SQVTM and ANQGSEA. This CDR3 is built from 13 residues. Trimming cost V 6 bases and J 3 bases; bases outside gene matches: 7. CDR3 nucleotide sequence: TGCAGCGTGATTCAGGGGGGTCACACTGAAGCTTTCTTT. Amino acids: CSVIQGGHTEAFF.

This rearrangement joins TRBV4-1 to TRBJ2-2; 7 bases align to TRBD1. This CDR3 region has 15 residues. The germline V gene encodes CDR1 MGHRA and CDR2 YSYEKL. V dropped 3 bases and J dropped 6; count of bases not matched to a gene: 7. The CDR3 region is CASSQRGQAPGELFF. CDR3 DNA sequence: TGCGCCAGCAGCCAGCGAGGACAGGCCCCCGGGGAGCTGTTTTTT.

This chain uses TRBV5-1 with TRBJ1-5; TRBD1 matches 7 bases. From germline, CDR1 is SGHRS and CDR2 YFSETQ. The length of the CDR3 is 15 residues. V shed 4 bases and J 1 base; nucleotides not matched to a gene: 5. The DNA of the CDR3 is TGCGCCAGCAGCCAAGGGACAGCGAGCAATCAGCCCCAGCATTTT. Protein product: CASSQGTASNQPQHF.

This clone was detected only once. The chain recombines TRBV6-1 with TRBJ2-7; D perhaps matches TRBD1 (6 bases). This CDR3 has 15 residues. The germline gives CDR1 MNHNS, CDR2 SASEGT. Trimming took off 2 bases at V and 1 base at J, with 12 bases between the two ends. The CDR3 here is CASSEFSGQSYEQYF. CDR3 bases: TGTGCCAGCAGTGAATTTTCCGGACAGTCCTACGAGCAGTACTTC.

This chain joins TRBV5-4 and TRBJ2-5; D unclear. CDR3 size: 15 residues. Germline V CDR1 and CDR2: SGHNT, YYREEE (reference sequence). V lost 3 bases, J lost 5 bases, and 17 bases lay in between. The DNA for the CDR3 is TGTGCCAGCAGCTCGCCGGGTTACGGTGGGGAGACCCAGTACTTC. Residues: CASSSPGYGGETQYF.

This rearrangement joins TRBV7-8 to TRBJ2-5; TRBD1 agrees at 7 bases. The CDR3 is 16 amino acids. Trimming cost V 1 base and J 7 bases; bases outside gene matches: 12. Germline V CDR1 and CDR2: SGHVS, FQNEAQ. Here the CDR3 DNA reads TGTGCCAGCAGCTTAGTGGCGACAGGGAGACTGGGGACCCAGTACTTC. This codes for CASSLVATGRLGTQYF.